A selection of T cell receptor beta chains follows, all from one sample in a study of T-cell reconstitution after alpha-beta-depleted transplantation in children. TCRdb ran MiXCR on the PCR reads and lists one entry per CDR3 protein. The sample comprises roughly 50,000 distinct CDR3 sequences, 44% of which are singletons, and under 98% rests with the top ten. Here the sequenced sample was PBMCs, mostly from graft donor cells, taken 360 days after TCRalphabeta/CD19-depleted stem cell transplant. All receptors come from a male patient younger than 18 who had a stem cell transplant for acute lymphoblastic leukemia, so the T cells may come from the graft donor. Both conserved end residues are trimmed from each CDR3. Each record gives: CDR3 protein, V gene.

CDR3 protein: ASSFGAYQETQY; V gene: TRBV7-9
CDR3 protein: ASSHRGGYSNQPQH; V gene: TRBV28
CDR3 protein: ASSLRTGDNQPQH; V gene: TRBV18
CDR3 protein: ASSRPGQPYQPQH; V gene: TRBV5-6
CDR3 protein: ASSPGLAGVTDTQY; V gene: TRBV6-1
CDR3 protein: ASSLDGYSNQPQH; V gene: TRBV5-1
CDR3 protein: SARVQGMTYEQY; V gene: TRBV20-1
CDR3 protein: ASSSIGGNLYEQY; V gene: TRBV13
CDR3 protein: SASRAAAQETQY; V gene: TRBV20-1
CDR3 protein: ASSLWGQGARNEQF; V gene: TRBV11-2
CDR3 protein: ASSQAGGSYEQY; V gene: TRBV7-6
CDR3 protein: ASSYRGQGTDTQY; V gene: TRBV9
CDR3 protein: ASSAAGGIVEQF; V gene: TRBV9
CDR3 protein: ASSSLLDRGPYEQY; V gene: TRBV5-1
CDR3 protein: SVAGGYEQY; V gene: TRBV29-1
CDR3 protein: ASSPRQGRDTEAF; V gene: TRBV12-3/TRBV12-4